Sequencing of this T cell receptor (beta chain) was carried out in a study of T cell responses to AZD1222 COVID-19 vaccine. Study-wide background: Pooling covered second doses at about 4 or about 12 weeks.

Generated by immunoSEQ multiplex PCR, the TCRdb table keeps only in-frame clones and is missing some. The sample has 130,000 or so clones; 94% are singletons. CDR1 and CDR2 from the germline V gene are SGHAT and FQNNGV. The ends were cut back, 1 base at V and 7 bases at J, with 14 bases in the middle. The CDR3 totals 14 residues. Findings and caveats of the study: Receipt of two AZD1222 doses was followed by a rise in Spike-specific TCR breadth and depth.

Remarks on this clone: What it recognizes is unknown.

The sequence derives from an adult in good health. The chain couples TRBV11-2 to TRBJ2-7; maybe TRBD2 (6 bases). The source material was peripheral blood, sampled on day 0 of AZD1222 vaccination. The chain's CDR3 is CASSLVTGAREQYF. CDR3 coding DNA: TGTGCCAGCAGCTTAGTGACGGGAGCTAGAGAGCAGTACTTC.